The 3 T cell receptor beta chains given below trace back to one sample, sequenced in a study of CD8 T cells in ankylosing spondylitis. General study results and limits: Typical of ankylosing spondylitis blood, it appeared, was a TCR beta motif of roughly eight highly homologous variants.

From the 5' RACE reads, TCRdb called clonotypes with MiXCR, one entry per CDR3 protein. This table holds a few hundred thousand distinct CDR3 sequences, under 25% found once. Their recognized antigens are unknown. The source material was blood, either unsorted or a sorted T cell fraction (not recorded which). These receptors came from a male donor with ankylosing spondylitis.

The chain joins TRBV20-1 to TRBJ2-1; D assignment may be TRBD1 or TRBD2 (5 bases each). This CDR3 has 11 amino acids. The germline V gene encodes CDR1 DFQATT and CDR2 SNEGSKA (reference sequence). CDR3: CRGTSYNEQFF. DNA of the CDR3: TGCAGAGGGACCTCCTACAATGAGCAGTTCTTC.

In this sample, this clonotype turned up a few times. This rearrangement joins TRBV6-1 to TRBJ2-2, with D perhaps TRBD2 (5 bases). V gave up 6 bases and J gave up 6 bases, with 17 bases separating them. The germline V gene encodes CDR1 MNHNS and CDR2 SASEGT. This CDR3 spans 15 amino acids. The CDR3 loop is CASRSLPEGSGELFF. In DNA form, the CDR3 reads TGTGCCAGCAGATCTTTACCCGAGGGTTCCGGGGAGCTGTTTTTT.

The sample holds a few counts of this clonotype. The chain uses TRBV25-1 and TRBJ2-2; 9 bases fit TRBD2. The trim removed 4 bases at V and 4 bases at J, leaving 7 bases unmatched. The CDR3 consists of 16 residues. Germline CDR1 and CDR2: MGHDK and SYGVNS. The CDR3 DNA reads TGTGCCAGCAGTGCCCCTAGCGGGATTGTCACCGGGGAGCTGTTTTTT. It encodes CASSAPSGIVTGELFF. Complete variable domain (other parts from reference TRBV25-1 and TRBJ2-2): EADIYQTPRYLVIGTGKKITLECSQTMGHDKMYWYQQDPGMELHLIHYSYGVNSTEKGDLSSESTVSRIRTEHFPLTLESARPSHTSQYLCASSAPSGIVTGELFFGEGSRLTVL.